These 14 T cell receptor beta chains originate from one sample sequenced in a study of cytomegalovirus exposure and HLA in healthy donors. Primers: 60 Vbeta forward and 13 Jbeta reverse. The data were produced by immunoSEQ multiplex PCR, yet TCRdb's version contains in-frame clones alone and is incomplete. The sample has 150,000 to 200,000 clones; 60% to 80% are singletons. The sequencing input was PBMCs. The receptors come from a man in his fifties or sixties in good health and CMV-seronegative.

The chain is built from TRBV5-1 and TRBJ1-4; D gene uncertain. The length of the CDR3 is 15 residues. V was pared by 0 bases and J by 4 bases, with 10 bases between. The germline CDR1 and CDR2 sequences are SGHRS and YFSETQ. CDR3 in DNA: TGCGCCAGCAGCTTGGCTGTTGGTAGTAATGAAAAACTGTTTTTT. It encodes CASSLAVGSNEKLFF.

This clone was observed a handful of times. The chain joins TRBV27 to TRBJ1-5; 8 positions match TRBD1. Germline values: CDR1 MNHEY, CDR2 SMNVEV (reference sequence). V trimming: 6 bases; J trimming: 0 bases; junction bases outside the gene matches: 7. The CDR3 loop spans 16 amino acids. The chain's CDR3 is CASRFGGQDSNQPQHF. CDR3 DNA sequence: TGTGCCAGCAGGTTTGGGGGACAGGATAGCAATCAGCCCCAGCATTTT.

CDR3 loop: CAWRLGAANTEAFF. DNA of the CDR3: TGTGCCTGGAGACTGGGGGCAGCGAACACTGAAGCTTTCTTT. V is TRBV30 and J is TRBJ1-1; weak D call: TRBD1 (6 bases). The V end was cut by 3 bases, the J end by 1 base, with 12 bases between. The germline CDR1 and CDR2 sequences are GTSNPN and SVGIG (reference sequence). This CDR3 region has 14 residues.

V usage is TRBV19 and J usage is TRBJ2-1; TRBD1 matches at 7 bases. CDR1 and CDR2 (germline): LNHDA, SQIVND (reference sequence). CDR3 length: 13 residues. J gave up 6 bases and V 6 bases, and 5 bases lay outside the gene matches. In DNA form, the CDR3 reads TGTGCCAGTAGCTTCGGACAGGCCAATGAGCAGTTCTTC. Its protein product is CASSFGQANEQFF.

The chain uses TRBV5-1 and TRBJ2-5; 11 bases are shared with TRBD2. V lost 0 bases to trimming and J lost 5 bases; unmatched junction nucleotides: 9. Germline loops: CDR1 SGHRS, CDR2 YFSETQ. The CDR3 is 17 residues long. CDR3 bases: TGCGCCAGCAGCTTGGGGATTAGCGGGGGGGCCGTCGAGACCCAGTACTTC. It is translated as CASSLGISGGAVETQYF.

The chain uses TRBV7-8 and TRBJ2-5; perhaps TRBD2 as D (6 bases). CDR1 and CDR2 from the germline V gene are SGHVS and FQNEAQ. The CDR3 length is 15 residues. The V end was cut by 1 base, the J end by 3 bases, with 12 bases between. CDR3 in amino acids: CASSLVPLAEETQYF. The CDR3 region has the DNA TGTGCCAGCAGCTTAGTCCCACTAGCAGAAGAGACCCAGTACTTC.

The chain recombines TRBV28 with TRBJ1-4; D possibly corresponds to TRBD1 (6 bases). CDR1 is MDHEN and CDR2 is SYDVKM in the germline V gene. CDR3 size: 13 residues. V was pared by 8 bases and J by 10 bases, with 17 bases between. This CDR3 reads CASGGAVARKLFF. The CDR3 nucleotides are TGTGCCAGCGGGGGGGCAGTGGCTAGAAAACTGTTTTTT.

CDR3 coding DNA: TGTGCCAGCAGCCCGGGCGGGTCCTACAATGAGCAGTTCTTC. Its translation: CASSPGGSYNEQFF. The chain couples TRBV9 to TRBJ2-1; possible D gene TRBD2, 5 bases. CDR1 and CDR2 (germline): SGDLS, YYNGEE. Trimming left V 4 bases short and J 1 base short, with 9 bases between. The CDR3 is 14 amino acids.

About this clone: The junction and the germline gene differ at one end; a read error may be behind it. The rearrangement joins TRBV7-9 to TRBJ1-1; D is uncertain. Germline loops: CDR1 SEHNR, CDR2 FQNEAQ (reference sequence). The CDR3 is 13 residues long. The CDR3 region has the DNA TGTTCCAGCAGCTTAGCTGGAGAGACTGAAGCTTTCTTT. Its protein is CSSSLAGETEAFF.

CDR3 loop: CASSIRLAGNIYEQYF. Written as DNA, the CDR3 is TGTGCCAGCAGCATAAGACTAGCGGGTAACATTTACGAGCAGTACTTC. The chain recombines TRBV21-1 with TRBJ2-7; TRBD2 is taken as the D call from the table, unchecked against the DNA. TRBV21-1 is noted as a pseudogene. This CDR3 comprises 16 residues.

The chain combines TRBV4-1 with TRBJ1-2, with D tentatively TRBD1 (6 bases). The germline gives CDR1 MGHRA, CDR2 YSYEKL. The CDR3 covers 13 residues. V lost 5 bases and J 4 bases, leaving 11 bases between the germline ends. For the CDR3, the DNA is TGCGCCAGCAGCTTCACAGGGATCTATGGCTACACCTTC. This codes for CASSFTGIYGYTF.

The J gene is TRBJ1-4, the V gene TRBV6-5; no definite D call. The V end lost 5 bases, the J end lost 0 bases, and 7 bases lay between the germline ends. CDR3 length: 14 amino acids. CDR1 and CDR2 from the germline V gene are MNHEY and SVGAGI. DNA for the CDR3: TGTGCCAGCAGTCCGAGGGCAACTAATGAAAAACTGTTTTTT. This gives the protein CASSPRATNEKLFF.

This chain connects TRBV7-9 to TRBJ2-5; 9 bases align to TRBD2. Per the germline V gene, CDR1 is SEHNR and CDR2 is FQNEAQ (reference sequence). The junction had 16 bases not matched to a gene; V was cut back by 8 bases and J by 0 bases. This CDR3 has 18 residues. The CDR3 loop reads CASSLIRSGGNYQETQYF. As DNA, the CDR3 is TGTGCCAGCTCCTTAATCAGGAGCGGGGGGAACTACCAAGAGACCCAGTACTTC.

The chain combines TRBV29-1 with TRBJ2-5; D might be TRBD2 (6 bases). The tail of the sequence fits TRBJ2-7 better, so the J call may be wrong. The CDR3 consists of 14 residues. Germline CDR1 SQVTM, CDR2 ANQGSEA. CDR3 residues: CSVAGGNGGYEQYF. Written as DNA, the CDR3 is TGCAGCGTTGCAGGAGGGAATGGCGGCTACGAGCAGTACTTC.